This T cell receptor (beta chain) was retrieved from a study of CD8+ T cells in alopecia areata. General observations from the study: For lesional scalp, especially alopecia totalis/universalis, clonality was higher than in normal scalp.

To note about this clone: The antigen remains unidentified.

Sequencing templates came from extracted RNA that was reverse transcribed into cDNA. Clones were read by immunoSEQ multiplex PCR, and TCRdb kept only the in-frame ones, dropping some. The sample has under 150,000 clones, around four fifths seen once. With 1 base clipped from V and 4 bases from J, the junction kept 6 bases outside the gene matches. This CDR3 has 15 residues. Looked up from germline, CDR1 is SGHRS and CDR2 is YFSETQ. Treatment in this sample: oral pan-JAK inhibitor, 5-10 mg twice daily. A FACSAria was used to sort CD4+ and CD8+ T cells. These cells came from PBMCs. The material was CD8+ T cells sorted from blood, obtained at week 4, from a patient treated with tofacitinib. This TCR derives from a human donor with alopecia areata. The chain carries TRBV5-1 and TRBJ2-3, with TRBD2 matching over 7 bases. The CDR3 loop is CASSLPASGSDTQYF. The DNA of the CDR3 is TGCGCCAGCAGCTTGCCTGCTAGCGGATCAGATACGCAGTATTTT. Complete variable domain (other parts from reference TRBV5-1 and TRBJ2-3): KAGVTQTPRYLIKTRGQQVTLSCSPISGHRSVSWYQQTPGQGLQFLFEYFSETQRNKGNFPGRFSGRQFSNSRSEMNVSTLELGDSALYLCASSLPASGSDTQYFGPGTRLTVL.